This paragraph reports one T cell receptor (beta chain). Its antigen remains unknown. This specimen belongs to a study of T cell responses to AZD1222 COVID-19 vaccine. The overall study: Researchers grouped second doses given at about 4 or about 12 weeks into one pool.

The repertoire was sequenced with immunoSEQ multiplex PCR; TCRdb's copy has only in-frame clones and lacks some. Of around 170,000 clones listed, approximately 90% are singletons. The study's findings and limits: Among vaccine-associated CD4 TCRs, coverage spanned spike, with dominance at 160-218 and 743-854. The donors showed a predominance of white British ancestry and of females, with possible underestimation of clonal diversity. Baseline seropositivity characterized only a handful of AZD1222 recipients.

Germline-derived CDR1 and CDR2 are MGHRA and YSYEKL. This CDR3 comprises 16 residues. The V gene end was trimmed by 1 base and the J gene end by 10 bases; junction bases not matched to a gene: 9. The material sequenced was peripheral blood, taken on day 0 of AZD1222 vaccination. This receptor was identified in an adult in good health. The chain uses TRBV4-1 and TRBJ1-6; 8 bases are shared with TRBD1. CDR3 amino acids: CASSQGAGGVQSPLHF. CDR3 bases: TGCGCCAGCAGCCAAGGGGCAGGGGGCGTACAGTCACCCCTCCACTTT.